Described below is a single TCR beta chain sequence and its context. Antigen specificity is unknown. This entry is derived from a study of cytomegalovirus exposure and HLA in healthy donors. Study-wide results and caveats: Later work associated roughly 17,000 TCR beta sequences with HLA alleles at 0.05 false discovery rate.

Donors showed nominal health when sampled, although they likely had unrecorded immune exposures. This PCR relied on a set of 60 Vbeta primers and 13 Jbeta primers. The data were produced by immunoSEQ multiplex PCR, yet TCRdb's version contains in-frame clones alone and is incomplete. The sample yields about 110,000 clones, around 61% seen once. The receptor was isolated from a woman in her 30s in good health and CMV-seronegative. The material sequenced was PBMCs.

The CDR3 loop is CAIRAGTANQPQHF. The CDR3, as DNA: TGTGCCATCAGAGCCGGGACAGCAAATCAGCCCCAGCATTTT. The rearrangement links TRBV10-3 to TRBJ1-5; 7 bases fit TRBD1. The trim removed 6 bases at V and 4 bases at J, leaving 6 bases unmatched. CDR1 is ENHRY and CDR2 is SYGVKD in the germline V gene. The CDR3 sequence is 14 residues long.